These 18 T cell receptor beta chains were all obtained from the same sample, sequenced in a study of T cell responses to AZD1222 COVID-19 vaccine (dated by TCRdb to 2020 to 2023). What the time point label conveys for this sample: baseline before first vaccination. Library construction relied on the immunoSEQ multiplex PCR assay. The table was pulled from immuneACCESS by TCRdb, which kept in-frame rearrangements only. Such tables lose some clones; where checked, under half of the loss comes from unresolved V genes, and the rest has no known cause. This sample has approximately 94,000 clones in its table, and about 83% of those were observed once. The top ten clones comprise approximately 15% of the sample. The source material was peripheral blood, sampled on day 0 of AZD1222 vaccination. Every receptor here comes from an adult in good health.

CDR3 sequence reads: CASSGVGYGYTF. CDR3 coding DNA: TGTGCCAGCAGTGGTGTCGGCTATGGCTACACCTTC. The V and J genes are TRBV27 and TRBJ1-2; unclear D gene. The CDR3 covers 12 residues. The germline CDR1 and CDR2 sequences are MNHEY and SMNVEV (reference sequence). Trimming shortened V by 5 bases and J by 4 bases, and 8 bases separated the two germline ends.

This sequence joins TRBV2 and TRBJ2-3; D may be TRBD1 (5 bases). This CDR3 spans 15 amino acids. Germline V lookup: CDR1 SNHLY, CDR2 FYNNEI. Trimming took off 7 bases at V and 2 bases at J, with 16 bases between the two ends. The CDR3 spells CASTPRMGPTDTQYF. DNA of the CDR3: TGTGCCAGCACCCCTCGGATGGGGCCCACAGATACGCAGTATTTT. The whole variable domain, filled in from reference TRBV2 and TRBJ2-3, reads EPEVTQTPSHQVTQMGQEVILRCVPISNHLYFYWYRQILGQKVEFLVSFYNNEISEKSEIFDDQFSVERPDGSNFTLKIRSTKLEDSAMYFCASTPRMGPTDTQYFGPGTRLTVL.

The rearrangement joins TRBV6-5 to TRBJ1-4; 8 bases match TRBD1. V lost 6 bases and J lost 6; bases outside the gene matches: 9. The CDR3 is 15 residues long. From germline, CDR1 is MNHEY and CDR2 SVGAGI. In nucleotides, the CDR3 is TGTGCCAGCAGAGGGGAGGACAGGGTCTATGAAAAACTGTTTTTT. Encoded protein: CASRGEDRVYEKLFF.

The chain uses TRBV7-8 and TRBJ1-2; 8 nucleotides match TRBD1. Trimming cost V 5 bases and J 8 bases; bases outside gene matches: 4. Germline V gene lookup returns CDR1 SGHVS and CDR2 FQNEAQ. The CDR3 totals 12 residues. CDR3 residues: CASSPQGGGYTF. The DNA of the CDR3 is TGTGCCAGCAGCCCACAGGGGGGCGGCTACACCTTC.

The chain employs TRBV19 and TRBJ2-7; TRBD2 agrees at 7 bases. Germline loops: CDR1 LNHDA, CDR2 SQIVND (reference sequence). The CDR3 is made up of 15 amino acids. Trimming cost V 4 bases and J 0 bases; bases outside gene matches: 6. CDR3 sequence (DNA): TGTGCCAGTAGTACCCGACAGCGGGGCTCCTACGAGCAGTACTTC. This gives the protein CASSTRQRGSYEQYF.

The chain combines TRBV2 with TRBJ2-2, with D tentatively TRBD2 (6 bases). V was pared by 6 bases and J by 8 bases, with 13 bases between. CDR3 length: 13 residues. CDR1 and CDR2 (germline): SNHLY, FYNNEI. The CDR3 spells CASRIGGVGELFF. The DNA of the CDR3 is TGTGCCAGCAGGATCGGGGGTGTAGGGGAGCTGTTTTTT.

The chain employs TRBV30 and TRBJ2-1; no clear D gene. Per the germline V gene, CDR1 is GTSNPN and CDR2 is SVGIG (reference sequence). Deletions cut 0 bases from V and 4 bases from J, with 7 bases between. The CDR3 sequence is 13 residues long. CDR3 in amino acids: CAWSVLGYNEQFF. CDR3 nucleotide sequence: TGTGCCTGGAGTGTACTGGGATACAATGAGCAGTTCTTC.

In nucleotides, the CDR3 is TGCGCCAGCAGTGAGAATCACAATCAGCCCCAGCATTTT. It yields the protein CASSENHNQPQHF. V gene TRBV10-1 combines with J gene TRBJ1-5; no clear D. V was shortened by 2 bases and J by 3 bases, with 5 bases between the two germline ends. The CDR3 spans 13 residues. Germline V gene lookup returns CDR1 WNHNN and CDR2 SYGVQD (reference sequence).

The chain links TRBV5-5 to TRBJ1-3, with D tentatively TRBD1 (5 bases). The CDR3 has 15 residues. Germline CDR1 and CDR2: SGHKS and YYEKEE (reference sequence). V lost 8 bases to trimming and J lost 2 bases, with 17 bases between them. DNA of the CDR3: TGTGCCAGTCAGCTGGGGGGTACTCCTGGAAACACCATATATTTT. It is translated as CASQLGGTPGNTIYF.

The chain has TRBV7-3 and TRBJ2-1; 15 bases map to TRBD2. The CDR3 loop spans 16 amino acids. Germline trimming cut 3 bases from V and 4 bases from J; bases unmatched to any gene: 1. The V gene's germline CDR1 is SGHTA and CDR2 FQGTGA. The CDR3 nucleotides read TGTGCCAGCAGCTTCGGGACTAGCGGGGGGTACAATGAGCAGTTCTTC. Its translation: CASSFGTSGGYNEQFF.

The sample holds a few counts of this clone. The V call is TRBV11-2, the J call TRBJ2-7, with 13 nucleotides matching TRBD2. This CDR3 region has 18 residues. Germline loops: CDR1 SGHAT, CDR2 FQNNGV. The ends lost 3 bases at V and 3 bases at J; junction bases unmatched: 11. The CDR3 DNA is TGTGCCAGCAGCTTCGGACTAGCGGGAGAGGTGGGCAACTACGAGCAGTACTTC. Its translation is CASSFGLAGEVGNYEQYF.

Only one count was recorded for this clone. The V and J genes are TRBV15 and TRBJ2-7, with 9 positions matching TRBD2. The CDR3 consists of 18 residues. Germline values: CDR1 LNHNV, CDR2 YYDKDF (reference sequence). Trimming cost V 1 base and J 2 bases; bases outside gene matches: 12. The CDR3 here is CATSRGIELAGSPYEQYF. As DNA, the CDR3 is TGTGCCACCAGCAGAGGGATTGAGCTAGCGGGAAGCCCCTACGAGCAGTACTTC.

The chain uses TRBV5-1 and TRBJ2-7; possibly TRBD1 for D (6 bases). The germline V gene encodes CDR1 SGHRS and CDR2 YFSETQ. V gave up 4 bases and J gave up 5 bases, with 19 bases separating them. The CDR3 covers 15 residues. The CDR3 DNA follows: TGCGCCAGCAGCGTTTTCGGCAGGGGAACTAACGAGCAGTACTTC. Translating it yields CASSVFGRGTNEQYF.

This clone was seen only once. The V call is TRBV5-1, the J call TRBJ2-1; TRBD2 matches at 11 bases. The CDR3 loop spans 17 amino acids. J was trimmed by 4 bases and V by 3 bases; bases with no gene match: 9. Germline CDR1 is SGHRS and CDR2 is YFSETQ. As DNA, the CDR3 is TGCGCCAGCAGCTCGGGGCCTAGCGGGGGGCTTTACAATGAGCAGTTCTTC. Translated: CASSSGPSGGLYNEQFF.

V usage is TRBV2 and J usage is TRBJ1-1; D is unclear. This CDR3 spans 14 amino acids. Germline V gene data show CDR1 as SNHLY and CDR2 as FYNNEI. V gave up 4 bases and J gave up 1 base, with 10 bases separating them. CDR3: CASSGRLENTEAFF. The CDR3 DNA reads as TGTGCCAGCAGTGGGCGGTTGGAGAACACTGAAGCTTTCTTT.

The chain couples TRBV18 to TRBJ1-5; 7 nucleotides match TRBD1. The ends lost 0 bases at V and 4 bases at J; junction bases unmatched: 6. The length of the CDR3 is 16 residues. Germline loops: CDR1 KGHSH, CDR2 LQKENI. The CDR3 sequence: CASSPPGTAENQPQHF. The CDR3 DNA is TGTGCCAGCTCACCACCGGGGACAGCCGAGAATCAGCCCCAGCATTTT.

The chain employs TRBV18 and TRBJ1-6; D is unresolved. This CDR3 region has 15 residues. Germline V CDR1 and CDR2: KGHSH, LQKENI. V was shortened by 4 bases and J by 0 bases, with 7 bases between the two germline ends. CDR3 in DNA: TGTGCCAGCTCACGTGCGAGCTCCTATAATTCACCCCTCCACTTT. Residues: CASSRASSYNSPLHF.

The gene calls are TRBV7-9 and TRBJ2-5; 13 bases match TRBD2. V lost 4 bases and J lost 2; bases outside the gene matches: 4. CDR1 is SEHNR, CDR2 FQNEAQ, per germline (reference sequence). This CDR3 region has 16 residues. This chain's CDR3 is CASSSGLAGNQETQYF. CDR3 DNA sequence: TGTGCCAGCAGCTCGGGACTAGCGGGGAATCAAGAGACCCAGTACTTC.